This T cell receptor beta chain was sequenced for a study of T cell responses to AZD1222 COVID-19 vaccine. General study findings and limits: Only after the peak T cell response were repertoires sampled. Reportedly, nearly half the spike-specific TCRs target unmutated variant regions. It should be noted that donors were predominantly white British and more often female, and clonal diversity was possibly underestimated. Spike-wide coverage was observed for vaccine-associated CD4 TCRs, with dominant responses at 160-218 and 743-854.

Sequencing used immunoSEQ multiplex PCR; TCRdb keeps in-frame clones, though not all of them. The sample holds under 110,000 clones, 90% seen once. In regard to this clone: Its matching antigen is unknown.

Per the germline V gene, CDR1 is WSHSY and CDR2 is SAAADI. There are 14 residues in the CDR3. J gave up 4 bases and V 6 bases, and 7 bases lay outside the gene matches. The genes are TRBV10-2 and TRBJ1-2, with 8 bases identical to TRBD1. This specimen consisted of peripheral blood, obtained on day 0 of AZD1222 vaccination. The receptor was isolated from an adult in good health. The CDR3 DNA follows: TGCGCCAGCAGAGCAGGGGGCGCAAGCTATGGCTACACCTTC. It translates to CASRAGGASYGYTF.